This TCR beta chain derives from a study of technical replicates of blood from a handful of donors. From germline, CDR1 is SEHNR and CDR2 FQNEAQ (reference sequence). Trimming removed 2 bases from V and 2 bases from J, with 9 bases in between. CDR3 size: 14 residues. The protocol was immunoSEQ multiplex PCR, while the TCRdb copy is restricted to in-frame clones and leaves out a portion. Of about 98,000 clones in the sample, almost 96% were seen once. This receptor was identified in a human donor in good health. The chain uses TRBV7-9 and TRBJ1-2, with D unclear. Sequencing used T cells isolated from PBMCs. The CDR3: CASSLNSINYGYTF. The CDR3 bases are TGTGCCAGCAGCTTAAACAGCATAAACTATGGCTACACCTTC.